This T cell receptor beta chain was captured by sequencing in a study of blood T cells in healthy people across ages. General observations from the study: A roughly linear age-dependent decrease characterized TCR beta diversity per million T cells.

This CDR3 spans 15 amino acids. The germline V gene has CDR1 KGHSH and CDR2 LQKENI. This clonotype was observed a few times. Its antigen remains unknown. Healthy Russian Caucasian donors spanned ages about 6 to 100 years. Whenever a sample was processed, at least 6 million PBMCs were isolated. The use of a sample-barcoded 5' primer and a J-beta primer mix characterized a second PCR of roughly 7 to 11 cycles. MiXCR, applied by TCRdb to the 5' RACE reads, yields one record per CDR3 protein. The sample consists of approximately 670,000 distinct CDR3 sequences, around 43% of them appearing once. Sequenced input: blood. The chain couples TRBV18 to TRBJ2-5, with TRBD1 matching over 9 bases. TRBJ2-7 explains the end of the DNA better; the J call may be wrong. The receptor comes from a man older than 75 in good health. DNA of the CDR3: TGTGCCAGCTCACCCGGGACAGGGCTCAACTACGAGCAGTACTTC. Translation: CASSPGTGLNYEQYF.